A single TCR beta chain is shown here with its context. The assay was immunoSEQ multiplex PCR, and TCRdb's table has in-frame clones only and misses some. The sample holds some 2 million clones, approximately 94% seen once. The sample belongs to a study of shared clonotypes between healthy human individuals. Naive CD8 cells comprised CD45RO-negative, CCR7-positively selected cells, excluding terminally differentiated effector memory CD45RA+ cells. Sequencing was carried out using naive CD8+ T cells sorted from blood. This TCR came from a man aged 18 to 29 in good health.

This CDR3 is CASSLELSSYNEQFF. The CDR3 coding sequence is TGTGCCAGCAGCTTGGAACTTAGCTCCTACAATGAGCAGTTCTTC. The chain employs TRBV5-5 and TRBJ2-1; D is ambiguous. In germline, CDR1 is SGHKS, CDR2 YYEKEE (reference sequence). The CDR3 is 15 residues long. Between the trimmed V and J ends, which lost 0 bases and 0 bases, there was a span of 7 bases. The full variable domain, completed using reference TRBV5-5 and TRBJ2-1, is DAGVTQSPTHLIKTRGQQVTLRCSPISGHKSVSWYQQVLGQGPQFIFQYYEKEERGRGNFPDRFSARQFPNYSSELNVNALLLGDSALYLCASSLELSSYNEQFFGPGTRLTVL.